These T cell receptor beta chains were read from a single sample in a study of T-cell memory formation after mild COVID-19. TCRdb redid the calling of the 5' RACE reads with MiXCR, one entry per CDR3 protein. The sample holds 350,000 to 450,000 distinct CDR3 sequences, around 24% seen once. The material sequenced was PBMCs or a T cell subset sorted from them (not recorded which). The receptors originated from an adult woman who had mild COVID-19 (a few samples of this study predate the infection). Cell type and time point are not known. Each CDR3 is given with its conserved first and last residue. D genes are given only for firm matches. The size entry is marked missing in some rows and otherwise reads once, few, many or a size class.

d_gene: TRBD1
v_gene: TRBV29-1
j_gene: TRBJ1-1
abundance: -
CDR3aa: CSVATGGYTEAFF
CDR3nt: TGCAGCGTTGCGACAGGGGGGTACACTGAAGCTTTCTTT

d_gene: -
v_gene: TRBV14
j_gene: TRBJ1-3
abundance: many
CDR3aa: CASSQDIYGGRRNTIYF
CDR3nt: TGTGCCAGCAGCCAAGATATCTACGGGGGCAGAAGAAACACCATATATTTT

d_gene: -
v_gene: TRBV12-3/TRBV12-4
j_gene: TRBJ1-5
abundance: few
CDR3aa: CASQGQSNQPQHF
CDR3nt: TGTGCCAGCCAGGGGCAAAGCAATCAGCCCCAGCATTTT

d_gene: -
v_gene: TRBV2
j_gene: TRBJ1-5
abundance: -
CDR3aa: CASSDNNNQPQHF
CDR3nt: TGTGCCAGCAGTGACAATAACAATCAGCCCCAGCATTTT

d_gene: TRBD2
v_gene: TRBV4-2
j_gene: TRBJ2-1
abundance: few
CDR3aa: CASSPLTSGRANSYNEQFF
CDR3nt: TGTGCCAGCAGCCCCCTGACTAGCGGGAGGGCAAACTCCTACAATGAGCAGTTCTTC

d_gene: -
v_gene: TRBV4-2
j_gene: TRBJ2-4
abundance: -
CDR3aa: CASSPRRGQDIQYF
CDR3nt: TGTGCCAGCAGCCCAAGGAGGGGGCAGGACATTCAGTACTTC

d_gene: TRBD2
v_gene: TRBV6-2/TRBV6-3
j_gene: TRBJ2-2
abundance: few
CDR3aa: CASSYEATSGDTGELFF
CDR3nt: TGTGCCAGCAGTTACGAGGCGACTAGCGGGGACACCGGGGAGCTGTTTTTT

d_gene: -
v_gene: TRBV20-1
j_gene: TRBJ1-3
abundance: few
CDR3aa: CSARDEMAGNTIYF
CDR3nt: TGCAGTGCTAGAGATGAGATGGCTGGAAACACCATATATTTT

d_gene: -
v_gene: TRBV2
j_gene: TRBJ2-7
abundance: -
CDR3aa: CASGGTEASEQYF
CDR3nt: TGTGCCAGCGGCGGGACAGAGGCCTCCGAGCAGTACTTC

d_gene: -
v_gene: TRBV5-1
j_gene: TRBJ2-3
abundance: -
CDR3aa: CASSRKGAGTDTQYF
CDR3nt: TGCGCCAGCAGCCGAAAGGGTGCTGGCACAGATACGCAGTATTTT

d_gene: -
v_gene: TRBV15
j_gene: TRBJ1-5
abundance: -
CDR3aa: CATSRQGGNQPQHF
CDR3nt: TGTGCCACCAGCAGACAGGGAGGCAATCAGCCCCAGCATTTT

d_gene: -
v_gene: TRBV12-3/TRBV12-4
j_gene: TRBJ2-3
abundance: few
CDR3aa: CASSPFKREWTDTQYF
CDR3nt: TGTGCCAGCAGCCCATTTAAAAGGGAGTGGACAGATACGCAGTATTTT